This T cell receptor (beta chain) emerged from a study of control samples from healthy donors and cancer patients. Produced via immunoSEQ multiplex PCR; TCRdb's table is partial and in-frame only. The sample shows 150,000 to 180,000 clones, around 96% of them seen only once. The receptor was derived from a man in his forties or fifties in good health. The specimen was blood.

In DNA form, the CDR3 reads TGTGCCTGGAGGGTAATACGGCAGGGAAACACTGAAGCTTTCTTT. Translated: CAWRVIRQGNTEAFF. V gene TRBV30 combines with J gene TRBJ1-1, with D possibly being TRBD1 (5 bases). Germline CDR1 reads GTSNPN; CDR2 reads SVGIG (reference sequence). V was trimmed by 3 bases and J by 2 bases, leaving 16 bases between them. There are 15 residues in the CDR3.